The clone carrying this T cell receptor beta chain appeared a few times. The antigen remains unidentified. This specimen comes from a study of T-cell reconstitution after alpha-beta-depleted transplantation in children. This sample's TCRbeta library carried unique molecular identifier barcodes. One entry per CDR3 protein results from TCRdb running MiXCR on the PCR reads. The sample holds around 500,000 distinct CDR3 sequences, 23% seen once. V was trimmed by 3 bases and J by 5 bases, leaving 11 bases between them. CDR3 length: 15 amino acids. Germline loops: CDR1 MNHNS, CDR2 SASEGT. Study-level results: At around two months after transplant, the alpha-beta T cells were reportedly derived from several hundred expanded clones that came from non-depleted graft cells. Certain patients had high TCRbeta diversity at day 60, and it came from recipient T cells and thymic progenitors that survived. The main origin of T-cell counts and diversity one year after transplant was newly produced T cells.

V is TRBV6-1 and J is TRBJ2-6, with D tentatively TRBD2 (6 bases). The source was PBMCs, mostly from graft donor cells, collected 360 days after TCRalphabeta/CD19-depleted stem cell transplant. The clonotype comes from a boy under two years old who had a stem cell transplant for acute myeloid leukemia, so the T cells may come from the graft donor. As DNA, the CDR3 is TGTGCCAGCAGTGAGGCGGGGAATAGGGCCAACGTCCTGACTTTC. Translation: CASSEAGNRANVLTF.